Listed here is a single T cell receptor beta chain. V shed 5 bases and J 0 bases; nucleotides not matched to a gene: 11. Germline lookup yields CDR1 LNHDA and CDR2 SQIVND (reference sequence). The CDR3 has 19 residues. These data are taken from a study of blood T cell repertoires in COVID-19. For recovered donors of Cohort 3, there were two negative PCRs, clearance, or symptom resolution. Some clones are missing from TCRdb's copy, which holds only in-frame ones; the method was immunoSEQ multiplex PCR. The sample lists roughly 260,000 clones, around 90% occurring once. Sample: PBMCs or T cells enriched from blood (not recorded which). This chain links TRBV19 with TRBJ1-6, with 9 bases lining up with TRBD1. The receptor was derived from a woman aged 18-29 years who had recovered from COVID-19. CDR3 nucleotide sequence: TGTGCCAGTAGTGCCGCGACAGGGGGATCGCTCTCCTATAATTCACCCCTCCACTTT. Translated, it gives CASSAATGGSLSYNSPLHF.